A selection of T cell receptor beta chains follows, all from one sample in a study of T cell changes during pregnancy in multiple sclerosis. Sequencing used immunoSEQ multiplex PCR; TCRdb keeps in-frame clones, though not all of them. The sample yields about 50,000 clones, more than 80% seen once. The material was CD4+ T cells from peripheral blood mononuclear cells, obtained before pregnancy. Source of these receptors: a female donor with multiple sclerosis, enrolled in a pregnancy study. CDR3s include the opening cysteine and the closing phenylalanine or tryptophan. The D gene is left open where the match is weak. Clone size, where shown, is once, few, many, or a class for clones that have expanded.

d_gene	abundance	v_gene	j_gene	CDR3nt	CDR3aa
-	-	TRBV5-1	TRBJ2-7	TGCGCCAGCAGCTTGGGGCAGGGCCCCAGAGAGCAGTACTTC	CASSLGQGPREQYF
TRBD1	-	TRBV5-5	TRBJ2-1	TGTGCCAGCAGCCGGGCTGCGGAAACAGGGGGGATTACGTTCTTC	CASSRAAETGGITFF
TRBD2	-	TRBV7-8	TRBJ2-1	TGTGCCAGCAGCACTAGCGGGAGGAACAATGAGCAGTTCTTC	CASSTSGRNNEQFF
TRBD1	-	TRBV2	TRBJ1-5	TGTGCCAGCAGGGTGACAGGGGGTTATCAGCCCCAGCATTTT	CASRVTGGYQPQHF
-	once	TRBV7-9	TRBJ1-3	TGTGCCAGCAGCCCGGACCGTTTTAACAGGGGAAACACCATATATTTT	CASSPDRFNRGNTIYF
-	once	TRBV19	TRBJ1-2	TGTGCCAGTAGTTCCTCATTCCGGGGAAAGGGTGGCTACACCTTC	CASSSSFRGKGGYTF
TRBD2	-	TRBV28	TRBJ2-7	TGTGCCAGCCAACTAGCGGACTACGAGCAGTACTTC	CASQLADYEQYF
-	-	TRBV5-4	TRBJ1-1	TGTGCCAGCAGCTTGGTGGGCCAGAAGAACACTGAAGCTTTCTTT	CASSLVGQKNTEAFF
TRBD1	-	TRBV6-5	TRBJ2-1	TGTGCCAGCAGTTACGAGGGGACAGGGAGGTACAATGAGCAGTTCTTC	CASSYEGTGRYNEQFF
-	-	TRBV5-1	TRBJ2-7	TGCGCCAGCAGCTTAACCGCGGGCACTACCTACGAGCAGTACTTC	CASSLTAGTTYEQYF